These T cell receptor beta chains were read from a single sample in a study of shared clonotypes between healthy human individuals. TCRdb keeps only in-frame clones here, not all; method: immunoSEQ multiplex PCR. This sample has a few million clones, with about 92% found just once. Sequencing input: naive CD4+ T cells sorted from blood. The receptors stem from a man younger than 30 in good health. Both conserved end residues are part of each CDR3. Each record gives: CDR3 DNA, CDR3 protein, J gene, clone size, D gene, V gene, CDR3 length. A D gene is named only where the DNA matches it firmly. Clone size is stated in some rows and not others, as once, few, many or a class when expanded.

TGTGCCAGCAGTGTCACTTCTGGAGCTTTCTTT CASSVTSGAFF TRBJ1-1 - - TRBV6-1 11
TGTGCCAGCAGTGAAGCCGGTACAAGCGGCTACACCTTC CASSEAGTSGYTF TRBJ1-2 - - TRBV25-1 13
TGTGCCAGCAAGGGACAGGGGGGCTCACCCCTCCACTTT CASKGQGGSPLHF TRBJ1-6 - TRBD1 TRBV6-1 13
TGTGCCAGCAGTGAAGGACAGCTGACCTTATGGGGCTACACCTTC CASSEGQLTLWGYTF TRBJ1-2 - - TRBV6-1 15
TGTGCCAGCAGCGACCGGTATCAGCCCCAGCATTTT CASSDRYQPQHF TRBJ1-5 few - TRBV6-5 12
TGTGCCAGCAGCCTAAGGACAGAGTTGGACAATGAGCAGTTCTTC CASSLRTELDNEQFF TRBJ2-1 - - TRBV5-4 15
TGCGCCAGCAGCATAGGGGTTCTTGTAAGTGGCGAGCAGTACTTC CASSIGVLVSGEQYF TRBJ2-7 - - TRBV5-1 15
TGTGCCAGCAGCGCCCGGACAGGCAATAATTCACCCCTCCACTTT CASSARTGNNSPLHF TRBJ1-6 - TRBD1 TRBV2 15
TGTGCCAGCAGCATTTCCGGGACCGGCAATTCACCCCTCCACTTT CASSISGTGNSPLHF TRBJ1-6 few - TRBV7-6 15
TGTGCCTGGAGTCCGGGAGTCTATGGCTACACCTTC CAWSPGVYGYTF TRBJ1-2 few - TRBV30 12